One T cell receptor beta chain is described in this entry. The sample belongs to a study of blood T cell repertoires in COVID-19. About the study: The United States, Italy and Spain supplied acute and convalescent COVID-19 samples. PBMCs, B-cell-depleted T cells, or T cells were the source of the cDNA or gDNA that made up the material.

Methods used by the authors: Amplification with reference gene primers provided the estimates of nucleated cell counts. Here immunoSEQ multiplex PCR was the method, and the copy in TCRdb shows in-frame clones only, minus some. D and trimming come from the DNA, and the V and J calls and clone size come from that table. The profile covers some 670,000 clones, with about nine tenths appearing a single time and 0.2% to 0.3% taken by the ten largest. Germline V gene sequence: CDR1 SNHLY, CDR2 FYNNEI. The CDR3 has 14 amino acids. V was shortened by 1 base and J by 3 bases, with 10 bases between the two germline ends.

The receptor comes from a woman in her late teens or twenties with acute or convalescent COVID-19. This rearrangement joins TRBV2 to TRBJ2-7; TRBD1 might be the D (6 bases). Sequencing used peripheral blood. Here the CDR3 DNA reads TGTGCCAGCAGTGAAGGCAGACAGGTCTACGAGCAGTACTTC. Translation: CASSEGRQVYEQYF.